These T cell receptor beta chains were read from a single sample in a study of T cells in Graves' hyperthyroidism and ophthalmopathy. TCRdb processed the multiplex PCR reads anew with MiXCR; each CDR3 protein has one entry. The sample carries 310,000 or so distinct CDR3 sequences, approximately 15% recorded once. Sequencing input: blood. Receptor source: a woman aged 60-75 years with Graves' ophthalmopathy. Each CDR3 is given with its conserved first and last residue. A D gene is named only where the DNA matches it firmly. Some rows mark clone size as missing; the rest say once, few, many or name a class of expanded clone.

j_gene | abundance | d_gene | v_gene | CDR3aa | CDR3nt
TRBJ1-2 | - | - | TRBV4-2 | CASSQDLWSNYGYTF | TGTGCCAGCAGCCAAGATCTGTGGAGTAACTATGGCTACACCTTC
TRBJ1-1 | few | - | TRBV6-5 | CASSYRESEAFF | TGTGCCAGCAGTTACCGGGAGTCTGAAGCTTTCTTT
TRBJ2-2 | - | - | TRBV7-2 | CASSLGFNTGELFF | TGTGCCAGCAGCTTAGGGTTCAACACCGGGGAGCTGTTTTTT
TRBJ1-2 | few | - | TRBV19 | CASSIVPPGGYTF | TGTGCCAGTAGTATCGTTCCCCCGGGAGGCTACACCTTC
TRBJ2-1 | many | TRBD2 | TRBV20-1 | CSARSGGRDEQFF | TGCAGTGCTAGATCGGGGGGTAGGGATGAGCAGTTCTTC
TRBJ2-1 | many | - | TRBV5-1 | CASRNSGEQFF | TGCGCCAGCAGGAACTCGGGTGAGCAGTTCTTC
TRBJ1-5 | many | TRBD1 | TRBV2 | CASSYQGANNQPQHF | TGTGCCAGCAGTTATCAGGGGGCCAACAATCAGCCCCAGCATTTT
TRBJ1-5 | few | - | TRBV27 | CASSFQDSNQPQHF | TGTGCCAGCAGTTTTCAGGACAGCAATCAGCCCCAGCATTTT
TRBJ2-1 | few | TRBD2 | TRBV5-1 | CASSIGTSRDNEQFF | TGCGCCAGCAGCATTGGGACTAGCAGAGACAATGAGCAGTTCTTC
TRBJ2-4 | - | TRBD2 | TRBV25-1 | CASSAAAGGPSKNIQYF | TGTGCCAGCAGTGCCGCGGCGGGAGGGCCCTCCAAAAACATTCAGTACTTC
TRBJ2-5 | - | TRBD1 | TRBV12-3/TRBV12-4 | CASSPPDRGETQYF | TGTGCCAGCAGTCCGCCGGACAGGGGAGAGACCCAGTACTTC
TRBJ2-2 | many | - | TRBV18 | CASSPGNVNTGELFF | TGTGCCAGCTCACCAGGGAATGTCAACACCGGGGAGCTGTTTTTT
TRBJ2-7 | - | TRBD1 | TRBV20-1 | CSAHPDRGTDEQYF | TGCAGTGCCCACCCCGACAGGGGGACGGACGAGCAGTACTTC
TRBJ2-3 | few | TRBD2 | TRBV29-1 | CSVEGGLAGMGTDTQYF | TGCAGCGTTGAAGGGGGGCTAGCGGGAATGGGCACAGATACGCAGTATTTT
TRBJ2-1 | - | - | TRBV5-6 | CASSPGHAGGEQFF | TGTGCCAGCAGCCCAGGACATGCGGGTGGTGAGCAGTTCTTC
TRBJ2-5 | - | - | TRBV18 | CASSPPGAQETQYF | TGTGCCAGCTCACCACCGGGAGCCCAAGAGACCCAGTACTTC
TRBJ2-3 | many | TRBD1 | TRBV2 | CASRRAIDRGGNTDTQYF | TGTGCCAGCAGAAGAGCTATCGACAGGGGGGGCAACACAGATACGCAGTATTTT
TRBJ2-1 | - | - | TRBV6-1 | CASRRTKGYEQFF | TGTGCCAGCAGGAGGACTAAGGGGTATGAGCAGTTCTTC
TRBJ2-1 | many | - | TRBV7-2 | CASSLESTSYNEQFF | TGTGCCAGCAGCTTAGAGAGCACTTCGTACAATGAGCAGTTCTTC
TRBJ2-5 | - | TRBD2 | TRBV6-1 | CASSAPASGRAETQYF | TGTGCCAGCAGTGCCCCAGCTAGCGGGAGGGCAGAGACCCAGTACTTC
TRBJ1-5 | few | - | TRBV4-2 | CASSQDQSGASNQPQHF | TGTGCCAGCAGCCAAGATCAGAGCGGGGCTAGCAATCAGCCCCAGCATTTT
TRBJ2-1 | many | TRBD2 | TRBV9 | CASSDHSGSTLRGNEQFF | TGTGCCAGCAGCGATCACAGCGGGAGTACTTTAAGGGGGAATGAGCAGTTCTTC
TRBJ2-1 | many | TRBD1 | TRBV6-1 | CASTLTGVPSSYNEQFF | TGTGCCAGCACCCTAACAGGGGTTCCTAGCTCCTACAATGAGCAGTTCTTC
TRBJ2-5 | few | - | TRBV27 | CASSRGPGRGETQYF | TGTGCCAGCAGTAGAGGACCAGGCCGGGGAGAGACCCAGTACTTC
TRBJ1-3 | many | - | TRBV9 | CASSVGLTSGNTIYF | TGTGCCAGCAGCGTTGGGCTGACCTCTGGAAACACCATATATTTT
TRBJ2-2 | few | - | TRBV7-9 | CASSQGLLNTGELFF | TGTGCCAGCAGCCAGGGACTCCTAAACACCGGGGAGCTGTTTTTT
TRBJ1-6 | many | TRBD1 | TRBV7-2 | CASRRGGTVRASPLHF | TGTGCCAGCAGGCGAGGTGGGACAGTAAGGGCTTCACCCCTCCACTTT
TRBJ1-2 | - | - | TRBV18 | CASSPRGGRYGYTF | TGTGCCAGCTCACCGCGGGGGGGCCGATATGGCTACACCTTC
TRBJ2-5 | - | - | TRBV11-2 | CASSPRTVGTQCF | TGTGCCAGCAGCCCCCGGACAGTTGGGACCCAGTGCTTC
TRBJ2-3 | many | TRBD1 | TRBV7-2 | CASSFRTGGVDTQYF | TGTGCCAGCAGTTTCCGGACAGGGGGCGTAGATACGCAGTATTTT
TRBJ1-1 | many | - | TRBV28 | CASTLSGSGTEAFF | TGTGCCAGCACCCTCTCCGGATCGGGCACTGAAGCTTTCTTT
TRBJ1-2 | few | TRBD1 | TRBV20-1 | CSARVPWTGDNYGYTF | TGCAGTGCTAGAGTTCCTTGGACAGGCGATAACTATGGCTACACCTTC
TRBJ1-1 | many | - | TRBV6-1 | CASTWNQGNTEAFF | TGTGCCAGCACGTGGAACCAGGGGAACACTGAAGCTTTCTTT
TRBJ1-5 | many | - | TRBV2 | CASRRWAYSNQPQHF | TGTGCCAGCAGGAGGTGGGCCTATAGCAATCAGCCCCAGCATTTT
TRBJ1-2 | many | - | TRBV14 | CASSQDSSYGYTF | TGTGCCAGCAGCCAAGATTCTAGCTATGGCTACACCTTC
TRBJ1-2 | few | TRBD1 | TRBV4-2 | CASSQDHDLVGGAHGYTF | TGTGCCAGCAGCCAAGATCATGATCTCGTAGGGGGCGCCCATGGCTACACCTTC
TRBJ1-4 | few | - | TRBV10-1 | CASSDGTATNEKLFF | TGCGCCAGCAGTGACGGGACGGCAACTAATGAAAAACTGTTTTTT
TRBJ2-7 | - | - | TRBV5-8 | CASSQVRGAVEQYF | TGTGCCAGCAGCCAAGTTAGAGGGGCGGTGGAGCAGTACTTC
TRBJ2-5 | few | - | TRBV6-2/TRBV6-3 | CASRSPRDSYQETQYF | TGTGCCAGCAGGAGCCCCAGGGACTCCTATCAAGAGACCCAGTACTTC
TRBJ1-6 | - | - | TRBV7-9 | CASSLAGFYSPLHF | TGTGCCAGCAGCTTAGCTGGCTTCTATTCACCCCTCCACTTT
TRBJ1-1 | many | - | TRBV6-5 | CASSYRGQNTEAFF | TGTGCCAGCAGTTACCGTGGACAGAACACTGAAGCTTTCTTT
TRBJ1-2 | once | TRBD1 | TRBV9 | CASSGGQLPSSGTF | TGTGCCAGCAGCGGGGGACAGCTCCCCTCGTCGGGTACCTTC
TRBJ2-5 | - | TRBD2 | TRBV14 | CASSQGDYEKETQYF | TGTGCCAGCAGCCAAGGGGACTACGAAAAAGAGACCCAGTACTTC
TRBJ2-4 | - | TRBD1 | TRBV20-1 | CSALIRDREGQNIQYF | TGCAGTGCTTTGATCAGGGACAGGGAAGGACAAAACATTCAGTACTTC
TRBJ2-7 | many | - | TRBV30 | CAWSIGGNNYEQYF | TGTGCCTGGAGTATCGGCGGGAACAACTACGAGCAGTACTTC
TRBJ1-1 | many | - | TRBV28 | CASSLSSPNTEAFF | TGTGCCAGCAGTTTATCTTCCCCGAACACTGAAGCTTTCTTT
TRBJ1-1 | few | - | TRBV24-1 | CATSDSADRRGAFF | TGTGCCACCAGTGATAGCGCAGACCGACGGGGCGCTTTCTTT
TRBJ2-2 | many | TRBD1 | TRBV11-2 | CASSPRGTGGAGELFF | TGTGCCAGCAGCCCGAGGGGGACAGGGGGGGCCGGGGAGCTGTTTTTT
TRBJ1-1 | many | - | TRBV9 | CASSVGGTTEAFF | TGTGCCAGCAGCGTAGGAGGGACGACGGAAGCTTTCTTT
TRBJ1-1 | - | - | TRBV20-1 | CSASGQMNTEAFF | TGCAGTGCCTCGGGACAAATGAACACTGAAGCTTTCTTT
TRBJ2-5 | - | - | TRBV7-7 | CASSLNPAGETQYF | TGTGCTAGCAGCTTAAATCCTGCAGGGGAGACCCAGTACTTC